One and the same sample provided the 12 T cell receptor beta chains below, sequenced in a study of radiotherapy plus CTLA-4 blockade in lung cancer. TCRdb's table, derived via immunoSEQ multiplex PCR, lists solely in-frame clones and lacks some. The table lists some 40,000 clones, roughly 79% of them singletons. Here the sequenced sample was peripheral blood, taken from a patient treated with radiotherapy plus ipilimumab. The receptors originated from a human donor with non-small cell lung cancer that progressed on radiotherapy plus ipilimumab.

For the CDR3, the DNA is TGTGCCAGCACCTTGGGGGGCACTGAAGCTTTCTTT. Protein sequence: CASTLGGTEAFF. V is TRBV2 and J is TRBJ1-1; TRBD1 might be the D (5 bases). This CDR3 contains 12 residues. Germline V CDR1 and CDR2: SNHLY, FYNNEI. The V end lost 7 bases, the J end lost 4 bases, and 10 bases lay between the germline ends.

The genes are TRBV9 and TRBJ2-7, with a possible D match to TRBD1 (5 bases). Germline CDR1 reads SGDLS; CDR2 reads YYNGEE. The CDR3 length is 14 residues. Trimming left V 0 bases short and J 0 bases short, with 7 bases between. The CDR3 region is CASSVEGDSYEQYF. The CDR3 coding sequence is TGTGCCAGCAGCGTAGAAGGGGACTCCTACGAGCAGTACTTC.

The gene calls are TRBV7-2 and TRBJ2-5, with a possible D match to TRBD2 (5 bases). V was pared by 1 base and J by 3 bases, with 6 bases between. Germline V gives CDR1 SGHTA, CDR2 FQGNSA. The CDR3 is 13 amino acids. In DNA form, the CDR3 reads TGTGCCAGCAGCTTAGGAGGGAAAGAGACCCAGTACTTC. Protein product: CASSLGGKETQYF.

J is TRBJ2-1 and V is TRBV11-2; 7 bases agree with TRBD2. Germline values: CDR1 SGHAT, CDR2 FQNNGV. The CDR3 loop spans 13 amino acids. Losses at the gene ends were 4 bases for V and 13 bases for J; bases not matched to a gene: 10. The CDR3 DNA reads as TGTGCCAGCAGCTCAGCACCGGGACTACCCCAGTTCTTC. It encodes CASSSAPGLPQFF.

J is TRBJ1-3 and V is TRBV4-3; D may be TRBD1 (6 bases). This CDR3 has 16 amino acids. Germline loops: CDR1 LGHNA, CDR2 YSLEER. The V end lost 0 bases, the J end lost 0 bases, and 9 bases lay between the germline ends. CDR3 nucleotide sequence: TGCGCCAGCAGCCAAGAACAGGGCCCCTCTGGAAACACCATATATTTT. Translating it yields CASSQEQGPSGNTIYF.

The chain employs TRBV6-1 and TRBJ2-7; 10 bases are shared with TRBD1. Germline values: CDR1 MNHNS, CDR2 SASEGT. The CDR3 is made up of 13 amino acids. V lost 4 bases, J lost 6 bases, and 3 bases stayed unmatched. The CDR3 region has the DNA TGTGCCAGCAGTGGACAGGGGGCCCGCGAGCAGTACTTC. The encoded protein is CASSGQGAREQYF.

This rearrangement joins TRBV11-2 to TRBJ1-1; 7 bases map to TRBD1. The CDR3 runs to 14 residues. The V segment lost 5 bases and the J segment 1 base; nucleotides outside the gene matches: 4. Looked up from germline, CDR1 is SGHAT and CDR2 is FQNNGV. This chain's CDR3 is CASSPRQGNTEAFF. Here the CDR3 DNA reads TGTGCCAGCAGCCCCCGACAGGGGAACACTGAAGCTTTCTTT.

The chain is built from TRBV5-1 and TRBJ2-2, with 7 bases lining up with TRBD2. The CDR3 is 14 amino acids. J was trimmed by 5 bases and V by 6 bases; bases with no gene match: 7. Germline V gene data show CDR1 as SGHRS and CDR2 as YFSETQ. CDR3 loop: CASTDLGGTGELFF. The CDR3 DNA is TGCGCCAGCACGGATCTCGGGGGGACCGGGGAGCTGTTTTTT.

V is TRBV13 and J is TRBJ1-4; D remains unclear. CDR1 and CDR2 from the germline V gene are PRHDT and FYEKMQ (reference sequence). V was trimmed by 4 bases and J by 5 bases, leaving 14 bases between them. The CDR3 has 15 amino acids. The CDR3 reads CASSSPASGNEKLFF. The CDR3 nucleotides read TGTGCCAGCAGCTCCCCCGCCTCCGGGAATGAAAAACTGTTTTTT.

The sample holds a few counts of this clone. This sequence joins TRBV6-5 and TRBJ2-5; TRBD1 matches 7 bases. V lost 6 bases, J lost 6 bases, and 10 bases stayed unmatched. This CDR3 has 14 amino acids. CDR1 is MNHEY and CDR2 is SVGAGI in the germline V gene. The CDR3 sequence is CASRLGQGVKTQYF. The CDR3 DNA follows: TGTGCCAGCAGACTTGGGCAGGGGGTAAAGACCCAGTACTTC.

This rearrangement joins TRBV6-1 to TRBJ2-7; D is perhaps TRBD1 (6 bases). The CDR3 length is 14 residues. The germline V gene has CDR1 MNHNS and CDR2 SASEGT. The V end was cut by 7 bases, the J end by 0 bases, with 13 bases between. The CDR3 DNA reads TGTGCCAGCACCGGGATCAGGGGCTCCTACGAGCAGTACTTC. As protein: CASTGIRGSYEQYF.

The gene calls are TRBV6-5 and TRBJ2-7; D may be TRBD1 (5 bases). CDR1 and CDR2 from the germline V gene are MNHEY and SVGAGI. V lost 6 bases and J 1 base, leaving 16 bases between the germline ends. This CDR3 has 15 amino acids. CDR3 amino acids: CASRTKTALSYEQYF. The DNA for the CDR3 is TGTGCCAGCAGAACGAAGACAGCCCTTTCCTACGAGCAGTACTTC.